A selection of T cell receptor beta chains follows, all from one sample in a study of OX40 agonist ivuxolimab in advanced cancers. Method: immunoSEQ multiplex PCR; TCRdb's copy keeps in-frame clones and lacks some. The sample has 60,000 or so clones, around 80% seen once; the top ten hold 2.4%. Sequenced material: CD4+ or CD8+ T cells sorted from blood, taken in a trial of the OX40 agonist ivuxolimab. These receptor sequences come from an adult with an advanced solid tumor such as melanoma, head and neck, liver or kidney cancer. Each CDR3 is given with its conserved first and last residue. Each record gives: D gene, J gene, clone size, V gene, CDR3 DNA, CDR3 protein. D genes are given only for firm matches. Only part of the rows carry a size: once, few, many, or a class if the clone is expanded.

>TRBD1|TRBJ1-5|.|TRBV7-9
TGTGCCAGCAGCTTGACAGGGGGGAGTCAGCCCCAGCATTTT
CASSLTGGSQPQHF
>TRBD1|TRBJ1-5|.|TRBV7-9
TGTGCCAGCAGCCCCCTCGGACAGGGGGGAGGTCAGCCCCAGCATTTT
CASSPLGQGGGQPQHF
>.|TRBJ1-4|.|TRBV6-5
TGTGCCAGCAAGCAGGGGAGGTCAACTAATGAAAAACTGTTTTTT
CASKQGRSTNEKLFF
>TRBD2|TRBJ2-7|.|TRBV7-6
TGTGCCAGCAGCGCAGGACTAGTCTCCGAGCAGTACTTC
CASSAGLVSEQYF
>.|TRBJ1-2|once|TRBV6-1
TGTGCCAGCAGTCCGGGGGCAGACCCCTGGTATGGCTACACCTTC
CASSPGADPWYGYTF
>TRBD1|TRBJ2-1|.|TRBV2
TGTGCCAGGGGAGCGAGCCAGGGGGCCTACAATGAGCAGTTCTTC
CARGASQGAYNEQFF
>.|TRBJ1-3|.|TRBV12-5
TGTGCTAGTGGTTTAAAGAAGCCCGGGCCCTCTGGAAACACCATATATTTT
CASGLKKPGPSGNTIYF
>.|TRBJ1-2|.|TRBV29-1
TGCAGCGTCGGAACGGGGGGCGGCAACTATGGCTACACCTTC
CSVGTGGGNYGYTF
>TRBD1|TRBJ1-2|.|TRBV4-1
TGCGCCAGCACCGAAGAGGGACAGGGTGCTAGGGTGCCCTTTGGTGCTAACTATGGCTACACCTTC
CASTEEGQGARVPFGANYGYTF
>.|TRBJ1-1|.|TRBV11-3
TGTGCCAGCAGCTTAGACGGAACGAACACTGAAGCTTTCTTT
CASSLDGTNTEAFF
>.|TRBJ2-5|.|TRBV5-1
TGCGCCAGCAGCTCGGCCCAAGAGACCCAGTACTTC
CASSSAQETQYF
>.|TRBJ2-2|.|TRBV7-2
TGTGCCAGCAGCTTAGACAGGGCTGGCGGGGAGCTGTTTTTT
CASSLDRAGGELFF
>TRBD1|TRBJ2-5|once|TRBV4-2
TGTGCCAGCAGCCAGACCTGGGGACAGGGGTCCCTTTATCCTCAAGAGACCCAGTACTTC
CASSQTWGQGSLYPQETQYF
>.|TRBJ2-2|.|TRBV5-1
TGCGCCAGCAGCTTGGCAGGGAACACCGGGGAGCTGTTTTTT
CASSLAGNTGELFF
>.|TRBJ2-7|.|TRBV29-1
TGCAGCGTTGCTTATAGCTCCTACGAGCAGTACTTC
CSVAYSSYEQYF
>.|TRBJ1-2|.|TRBV20-1
TGCAGGGCGTTGGGGGACGGCTACACCTTC
CRALGDGYTF
>.|TRBJ1-3|.|TRBV5-1
TGCGCCAGCAGCTTGGACAGTTTCTCTGGAAACACCATATATTTT
CASSLDSFSGNTIYF
>.|TRBJ1-2|.|TRBV19
TGTGCCAGTAGTATAGGAGGGTTCAATGGCTACACCTTC
CASSIGGFNGYTF
>TRBD2|TRBJ2-5|.|TRBV6-6
TGTGCCAGCAGACAGAGCGGGGGGGCGTCTGAGACCCAGTACTTC
CASRQSGGASETQYF
>TRBD2|TRBJ2-5|.|TRBV30
TGTGCCTGGAGTGCAATATTCCTAGCGGGGGGGCAAGAGACCCAGTACTTC
CAWSAIFLAGGQETQYF
>TRBD1|TRBJ1-1|.|TRBV5-1
TGCGCCAGCAGCTACACCGGGACAGTTAACACTGAAGCTTTCTTT
CASSYTGTVNTEAFF
>.|TRBJ1-6|once|TRBV5-8
TGTGCCAGCAGCTCTAGGGTTTCCTATAATTCACCCCTCCACTTT
CASSSRVSYNSPLHF
>.|TRBJ2-3|.|TRBV5-1
TGCGCCAGCAGCTTGGAGGTACGGGGGCTGGTTACAGATACGCAGTATTTT
CASSLEVRGLVTDTQYF
>TRBD2|TRBJ2-3|.|TRBV7-2
TGTGCCAGCAGCCCCGGACTAGCCGCAGATACGCAGTATTTT
CASSPGLAADTQYF
>TRBD1|TRBJ1-4|.|TRBV27
TGTGCCAGCAGGGCCCTGACAGGGATGCACCGGGAAAAACTGTTTTTT
CASRALTGMHREKLFF
>.|TRBJ1-2|.|TRBV6-1
TGTGCCAGCAGTGAAGCGACAGGCTACACCTATGGCTACACCTTC
CASSEATGYTYGYTF